The 19 T cell receptor beta chains reported below all come from one sample, sequenced in a study of Ad26.COV2.S vaccination and SARS-CoV-2 variants. Repertoires were generated with immunoSEQ multiplex PCR, while TCRdb's copy carries only in-frame clones and drops some. The sample contains 300,000 to 400,000 clones, roughly 86% of which appear only once. Treatment reported: about 20 received Ad26.COV2.S at low or high dose, single or two shots; several received placebo; per-sample allocation not given. All samples were drawn on day 63, counting from the first vaccine or placebo injection. Specimen: peripheral blood, collected in a trial of Ad26.COV2.S vaccine versus placebo. These receptors all come from a person between 18 and 65 years old who received the Ad26.COV2.S COVID-19 vaccine or a placebo.

This chain links TRBV4-3 with TRBJ1-3, with D possibly being TRBD1 (6 bases). V lost 4 bases to trimming and J lost 8 bases, with 27 bases between them. Germline V lookup: CDR1 LGHNA, CDR2 YSLEER. There are 18 residues in the CDR3. The CDR3 coding sequence is TGCGCCAGCAGCCGCCAACCGGGGACCGGGACAAGGGGGGACACCATATATTTT. Its translation is CASSRQPGTGTRGDTIYF.

This chain joins TRBV18 and TRBJ2-1; D possibly corresponds to TRBD2 (5 bases). In germline, CDR1 is KGHSH, CDR2 LQKENI. Trimming shortened V by 8 bases and J by 8 bases, and 16 bases separated the two germline ends. The CDR3 loop spans 13 amino acids. CDR3 sequence reads: CASRGPSRDEQFF. The CDR3 region has the DNA TGTGCCAGCCGAGGACCTAGCCGGGATGAGCAGTTCTTC.

This rearrangement joins TRBV12-5 to TRBJ2-7; 15 nucleotides line up with TRBD2. This CDR3 region has 15 residues. The trim removed 5 bases at V and 3 bases at J, leaving 2 bases unmatched. Germline CDR1 reads LGHNT; CDR2 reads FRNRAP. The CDR3 reads CASGPGLAGGYEQYF. The CDR3 DNA reads TGTGCTAGTGGTCCGGGACTAGCGGGGGGCTACGAGCAGTACTTC.

This chain uses TRBV3-1 (or the pseudogene TRBV3-2) with TRBJ2-3; D unresolved. V lost 4 bases and J 4 bases, leaving 9 bases between the germline ends. This CDR3 has 13 amino acids. Per the germline V gene, CDR1 is LGHDT and CDR2 is YNNKEL (reference sequence). The CDR3 nucleotides read TGTGCCAGCAGCCGCGTGCCGCCAGATACGCAGTATTTT. It translates to CASSRVPPDTQYF.

The V gene is TRBV11-2, the J gene TRBJ2-3; D is undetermined. Between the trimmed V and J ends, which lost 1 base and 7 bases, there was a span of 6 bases. The CDR3 loop spans 12 amino acids. Germline assignment: CDR1 SGHAT and CDR2 FQNNGV. The CDR3 nucleotides are TGTGCCAGCAGCTTAGGTGTTTATACGCAGTATTTT. Protein: CASSLGVYTQYF.

The chain has TRBV6-4 and TRBJ2-1; TRBD2 is a possible D gene (5 bases). Germline values: CDR1 MRHNA, CDR2 SNTAGT. With 6 bases removed from V and 2 bases from J, the gap between germline ends came to 14 bases. The CDR3 length is 15 residues. The CDR3 DNA is TGTGCCAGCAGCCCACTGAGCGGAGCCTACAATGAGCAGTTCTTC. It encodes CASSPLSGAYNEQFF.

The chain carries TRBV10-3 and TRBJ2-7; D may be TRBD1 (6 bases). With 11 bases removed from V and 5 bases from J, the gap between germline ends came to 25 bases. The germline V gene has CDR1 ENHRY and CDR2 SYGVKD. The CDR3 totals 15 residues. CDR3 sequence reads: CAGSSYRQVIDEQYF. The CDR3, as DNA: TGTGCCGGCTCGAGTTATAGACAGGTTATCGACGAGCAGTACTTC.

The chain has TRBV4-3 and TRBJ1-3; D is possibly TRBD1 (6 bases). V lost 1 base to trimming and J lost 3 bases, with 13 bases between them. CDR1 and CDR2 (germline): LGHNA, YSLEER. The CDR3 covers 16 residues. The CDR3: CASSQVSGAGGNTIYF. Written as DNA, the CDR3 is TGCGCCAGCAGCCAAGTTTCAGGGGCGGGTGGAAACACCATATATTTT.

The chain links TRBV30 to TRBJ1-1, with D maybe TRBD1 (6 bases). Germline V gene data show CDR1 as GTSNPN and CDR2 as SVGIG (reference sequence). The V gene lost 4 bases and the J gene lost 4 bases, with 13 bases spanning the gap. The CDR3 is 13 amino acids. The CDR3 DNA reads as TGTGCCTGGACCACAGGGACGAGCACTGAAGCTTTCTTT. It specifies CAWTTGTSTEAFF.

This chain uses TRBV20-1 with TRBJ1-2; 9 bases are shared with TRBD1. The CDR3 is made up of 10 amino acids. V lost 7 bases, J lost 13 bases, and 7 bases stayed unmatched. Germline assignment: CDR1 DFQATT and CDR2 SNEGSKA (reference sequence). CDR3 nucleotides: TGCAGTGTCCCGGGACAGGGTTTCACCTTC. It yields the protein CSVPGQGFTF.

This chain joins TRBV5-1 and TRBJ1-1, with 7 bases lining up with TRBD1. This CDR3 has 14 amino acids. The V gene end was trimmed by 4 bases and the J gene end by 4 bases; junction bases not matched to a gene: 7. Per the germline V gene, CDR1 is SGHRS and CDR2 is YFSETQ. The CDR3 spells CASSSDRDGTEAFF. DNA for the CDR3: TGCGCCAGCAGCAGTGACAGGGATGGCACTGAAGCTTTCTTT.

CDR3 sequence (DNA): TGTGCCAGCTCACCACGGGGGTGGGCAGATACGCAGTATTTT. Protein product: CASSPRGWADTQYF. The chain employs TRBV18 and TRBJ2-3, with D possibly being TRBD1 or TRBD2 (5 bases each). With 1 base removed from V and 4 bases from J, the gap between germline ends came to 9 bases. The germline CDR1 and CDR2 sequences are KGHSH and LQKENI. The CDR3 totals 14 residues. The entire variable domain, with the rest obtained from reference TRBV18 and TRBJ2-3, is as follows: NAGVMQNPRHLVRRRGQEARLRCSPMKGHSHVYWYRQLPEEGLKFMVYLQKENIIDESGMPKERFSAEFPKEGPSILRIQQVVRGDSAAYFCASSPRGWADTQYFGPGTRLTVL.

The genes are TRBV15 and TRBJ1-2; D may be TRBD1 (5 bases). This CDR3 is built from 16 residues. V shed 0 bases and J shed 7 bases, with 18 bases lying between them. Germline V gives CDR1 LNHNV, CDR2 YYDKDF (reference sequence). CDR3 DNA: TGTGCCACCAGCAGAGAGGCCAAGGCAGGGTTAAGTGGCTACACCTTC. This codes for CATSREAKAGLSGYTF. The full variable domain, in which reference TRBV15 and TRBJ1-2 provide the parts outside the CDR3, is DAMVIQNPRYQVTQFGKPVTLSCSQTLNHNVMYWYQQKSSQAPKLLFHYYDKDFNNEADTPDNFQSRRPNTSFCFLDIRSPGLGDTAMYLCATSREAKAGLSGYTFGSGTRLTVV.

This clone was picked up one time. The chain links TRBV5-1 to TRBJ2-3; the D is unclear. CDR3 length equals 14 residues. Germline V CDR1 and CDR2: SGHRS, YFSETQ. V lost 4 bases, J lost 4 bases, and 13 bases lay in between. This CDR3 reads CASSVGVLSDTQYF. In DNA, the CDR3 is TGCGCCAGCAGCGTTGGGGTTTTATCAGATACGCAGTATTTT.

The V gene is TRBV6-6, the J gene TRBJ2-1; D not resolved. The germline V and J ends were trimmed by 7 bases and 2 bases, with 15 bases remaining between them. Germline CDR1 is MNHNY and CDR2 is SVGAGI (reference sequence). The CDR3 has 15 amino acids. The DNA for the CDR3 is TGTGCCAGCACCAAAAACCAGGCAGCCTACAATGAGCAGTTCTTC. This encodes CASTKNQAAYNEQFF.

The V and J genes are TRBV12-3 or TRBV12-4 and TRBJ1-1, with D uncertain. V was trimmed by 5 bases and J by 11 bases, leaving 15 bases between them. The CDR3 extends over 12 amino acids. CDR3 residues: CASSPIARGAFF. CDR3 nucleotide sequence: TGTGCCAGCAGTCCGATAGCCCGTGGGGCTTTCTTT.

The genes are TRBV19 and TRBJ1-5, with a possible D match to TRBD1 (5 bases). Per the germline V gene, CDR1 is LNHDA and CDR2 is SQIVND (reference sequence). The CDR3 spans 16 residues. V lost 5 bases and J lost 1, with 15 bases in between. CDR3 region: CASSGWGGRSNQPQHF. The CDR3, as DNA: TGTGCCAGTAGTGGCTGGGGGGGAAGGAGCAATCAGCCCCAGCATTTT.

The chain carries TRBV3-1 (or the pseudogene TRBV3-2) and TRBJ1-1; D remains ambiguous. Germline V gene lookup returns CDR1 LGHDT and CDR2 YNNKEL (reference sequence). V lost 1 base, J lost 3 bases, and 3 bases lay in between. This CDR3 contains 12 residues. CDR3 residues: CASSQVHTEAFF. CDR3 DNA: TGTGCCAGCAGCCAAGTACACACTGAAGCTTTCTTT.

The chain carries TRBV24-1 and TRBJ2-3; 10 nucleotides line up with TRBD2. Germline-derived CDR1 and CDR2 are KGHDR and SFDVKD. There are 16 residues in the CDR3. The ends lost 4 bases at V and 5 bases at J; junction bases unmatched: 8. In DNA form, the CDR3 reads TGTGCCACCAGTGACCCTCTAGCGGGGGAGAGAGATACGCAGTATTTT. As protein: CATSDPLAGERDTQYF.